This TCR beta chain was recovered during a study of blood T cell repertoires in COVID-19. Overall study: Acute-phase and convalescent COVID-19 samples originated in the United States, Italy and Spain. PBMCs, B-cell-depleted T cells, or T cells were the source of the cDNA or gDNA that made up the material.

In this sample, this clone turned up a few times. Per the original data handling: How many nucleated cells were present was estimated from reference gene primer amplification. Generated by immunoSEQ multiplex PCR, the TCRdb table keeps only in-frame clones and is missing some. The DNA was the basis for D and trimming; V, J and clone size are from that table. The sample carries about 190,000 clones, approximately 78% recorded once. Material for sequencing was peripheral blood. The receptor was derived from a woman of 80 years or more with active or convalescent COVID-19.

The CDR3: CASRGQPVGGYTF. The CDR3 DNA follows: TGTGCCAGCAGAGGACAGCCGGTTGGAGGCTACACCTTC. The rearrangement links TRBV28 to TRBJ1-2, with a possible D match to TRBD1 (6 bases). V lost 6 bases to trimming and J lost 8 bases, with 16 bases between them. Germline-derived CDR1 and CDR2 are MDHEN and SYDVKM. This CDR3 comprises 13 residues.